A selection of T cell receptor beta chains follows, all from one sample in a study of T cell responses to AZD1222 COVID-19 vaccine. Sequencing used immunoSEQ multiplex PCR; TCRdb keeps in-frame clones, though not all of them. Of over 120,000 clones listed, just over 90% are singletons. The input for sequencing was peripheral blood, taken on day 0 of AZD1222 vaccination. Source of these receptors: an adult in good health. Both conserved end residues are part of each CDR3. D genes are given only for firm matches. Expanded clones are given a class, and other clones once, few, many or no size at all.

D	size	V	J	CDR3	DNA
TRBD2	once	TRBV4-2	TRBJ2-5	CASSQEGGRGGETQYF	TGTGCCAGCAGCCAAGAGGGCGGACGGGGGGGCGAGACCCAGTACTTC
.	.	TRBV6-5	TRBJ2-1	CASSYNPPATEQFF	TGTGCCAGCAGTTACAACCCTCCCGCAACTGAGCAGTTCTTC
.	.	TRBV7-2	TRBJ2-7	CASSLGVIYEQYF	TGTGCCAGCAGCTTAGGGGTTATCTACGAGCAGTACTTC
.	.	TRBV30	TRBJ1-1	CAWSVGRYTEAFF	TGTGCCTGGAGTGTAGGTCGGTACACTGAAGCTTTCTTT
.	once	TRBV7-2	TRBJ2-4	CASSLVLQNIQYF	TGTGCCAGCAGCTTAGTTCTCCAAAACATTCAGTACTTC
.	.	TRBV30	TRBJ2-7	CAWSVSPRTAVVYEQYF	TGTGCCTGGAGTGTAAGCCCCCGAACTGCCGTCGTCTACGAGCAGTACTTC
.	.	TRBV3-1/TRBV3-2	TRBJ1-6	CASSQDIGSPLHF	TGTGCCAGCAGCCAAGATATAGGTTCACCCCTCCACTTT
.	.	TRBV27	TRBJ1-2	CASSFDRQAYYGYTF	TGTGCCAGCAGTTTCGATCGACAGGCGTACTATGGCTACACCTTC
.	once	TRBV4-1	TRBJ1-3	CASSQVRDLGNTIYF	TGCGCCAGCAGCCAAGTAAGGGATCTTGGAAACACCATATATTTT
.	.	TRBV28	TRBJ1-2	CASSSAYGYTF	TGTGCCAGCAGTAGTGCCTATGGCTACACCTTC
.	.	TRBV24-1	TRBJ1-2	CATSDQQGRGYTF	TGTGCCACCAGTGATCAGCAGGGAAGAGGCTACACCTTC
.	.	TRBV5-1	TRBJ1-2	CASNFRSDSNYGYTF	TGCGCCAGCAACTTCCGGAGCGATTCTAACTATGGCTACACCTTC
.	.	TRBV18	TRBJ2-5	CASSYLRREQETQYF	TGTGCCAGCTCTTATTTACGGAGGGAACAAGAGACCCAGTACTTC
.	.	TRBV4-2	TRBJ2-4	CASSQEGAGKNIQYF	TGTGCCAGCAGCCAAGAGGGGGCAGGGAAAAACATTCAGTACTTC
.	once	TRBV10-3	TRBJ1-5	CAIRSEGNQPQHF	TGTGCCATCAGGAGCGAGGGTAATCAGCCCCAGCATTTT
TRBD1	.	TRBV7-9	TRBJ2-2	CASSFGQGNGELFF	TGTGCCAGCAGCTTCGGACAGGGGAACGGGGAGCTGTTTTTT
.	.	TRBV19	TRBJ2-1	CASSAMGVVNEQFF	TGTGCCAGTAGTGCTATGGGTGTAGTGAATGAGCAGTTCTTC
TRBD1	.	TRBV18	TRBJ2-3	CASSPPGGQSTDTQYF	TGTGCCAGCTCACCACCTGGGGGACAGAGCACAGATACGCAGTATTTT
.	.	TRBV5-4	TRBJ2-7	CASGGTEQYF	TGTGCCAGCGGGGGAACCGAGCAGTACTTC
.	.	TRBV4-1	TRBJ2-1	CASSQESETYNEQFF	TGCGCCAGCAGCCAAGAGTCTGAAACCTACAATGAGCAGTTCTTC
TRBD2	.	TRBV28	TRBJ2-7	CASSRGLAEQYF	TGTGCCAGCAGTCGCGGACTAGCTGAGCAGTACTTC
.	.	TRBV7-8	TRBJ1-5	CASSLSSNQPQHF	TGTGCCAGCAGCTTATCCTCGAATCAGCCCCAGCATTTT
TRBD1	.	TRBV6-1	TRBJ2-7	CASSELLDRTHEQYF	TGTGCCAGCAGTGAATTATTGGACAGGACACACGAGCAGTACTTC
.	few	TRBV24-1	TRBJ2-3	CAISGLTDTQYF	TGTGCCATCAGCGGGCTCACAGATACGCAGTATTTT
.	once	TRBV19	TRBJ2-6	CASSIGVAGANVLTF	TGTGCCAGTAGTATAGGGGTGGCTGGGGCCAACGTCCTGACTTTC
.	.	TRBV6-6	TRBJ2-2	CASSYSSSASGELFF	TGTGCCAGCAGTTACTCGTCCAGTGCCTCCGGGGAGCTGTTTTTT
TRBD1	.	TRBV7-7	TRBJ2-3	CASSLGDRAPDTQYF	TGTGCTAGCAGCTTAGGGGACAGGGCTCCAGATACGCAGTATTTT
.	.	TRBV14	TRBJ1-3	CASSRSTVPYSGNTIYF	TGTGCCAGCAGCCGGTCGACGGTACCTTACTCTGGAAACACCATATATTTT
.	.	TRBV9	TRBJ2-1	CASSVAPHSDNEQFF	TGTGCCAGCAGCGTAGCCCCTCATTCCGACAATGAGCAGTTCTTC
TRBD1	.	TRBV7-2	TRBJ2-7	CASSLEVYGTGPPYEQYF	TGTGCCAGCAGCTTAGAGGTTTACGGGACAGGGCCCCCCTACGAGCAGTACTTC
.	.	TRBV7-8	TRBJ1-2	CASSSDLAGAGYGYTF	TGTGCCAGCAGCTCAGATCTTGCCGGGGCGGGCTATGGCTACACCTTC
.	.	TRBV19	TRBJ2-7	CASSEQDSEQYF	TGTGCCAGTAGTGAACAGGACAGCGAGCAGTACTTC
.	once	TRBV2	TRBJ1-5	CASRPGQANQPQHF	TGTGCCAGCAGGCCCGGACAAGCAAATCAGCCCCAGCATTTT
.	.	TRBV12-3/TRBV12-4	TRBJ1-2	CASRRQPDYGYTF	TGTGCCAGCAGACGACAGCCGGATTATGGCTACACCTTC
.	.	TRBV13	TRBJ2-3	CASSPRRNTDTQYF	TGTGCCAGCAGCCCGAGACGAAACACAGATACGCAGTATTTT
.	once	TRBV7-8	TRBJ2-5	CASSLDTNQETQYF	TGTGCCAGCAGCTTAGATACCAACCAAGAGACCCAGTACTTC
TRBD1	.	TRBV12-3/TRBV12-4	TRBJ1-6	CASRTGDNSPLHF	TGTGCCAGCAGGACAGGGGATAATTCACCCCTCCACTTT
.	.	TRBV28	TRBJ1-2	CASSPWSIDYGYTF	TGTGCCAGCAGCCCTTGGAGTATAGACTATGGCTACACCTTC
TRBD1	.	TRBV5-1	TRBJ1-1	CASSLGGADRVNTEAFF	TGCGCCAGCAGCTTGGGGGGAGCAGACAGGGTGAACACTGAAGCTTTCTTT
.	.	TRBV28	TRBJ1-2	CASSFIYTGVNYGYTF	TGTGCCAGCAGTTTCATATATACAGGAGTTAACTATGGCTACACCTTC
TRBD1	.	TRBV30	TRBJ2-2	CAWSYRDRATGELFF	TGTGCCTGGAGCTATAGGGACAGGGCCACCGGGGAGCTGTTTTTT
.	.	TRBV5-1	TRBJ1-1	CASSESNTEAFF	TGCGCCAGCAGTGAATCGAACACTGAAGCTTTCTTT
TRBD1	.	TRBV6-5	TRBJ2-4	CASSTGQGQNIQYF	TGTGCCAGCAGTACAGGACAGGGGCAAAACATTCAGTACTTC
.	.	TRBV12-3/TRBV12-4	TRBJ2-5	CASSLPGRETQYF	TGTGCCAGCAGTTTACCAGGGAGGGAGACCCAGTACTTC
.	.	TRBV4-3	TRBJ2-3	CASSQDGATDTQYF	TGCGCCAGCAGCCAAGATGGTGCCACAGATACGCAGTATTTT
.	once	TRBV6-5	TRBJ1-1	CASSYSGGAEAFF	TGTGCCAGCAGTTACTCCGGGGGAGCTGAAGCTTTCTTT
.	.	TRBV3-1/TRBV3-2	TRBJ1-1	CASSQDLRGMNTEAFF	TGTGCCAGCAGCCAAGATCTCCGGGGGATGAACACTGAAGCTTTCTTT
.	.	TRBV6-5	TRBJ1-1	CASSLHGMNTEAFF	TGTGCCAGCAGTTTACATGGTATGAACACTGAAGCTTTCTTT
.	.	TRBV24-1	TRBJ1-6	CATSDAQGHPLHF	TGTGCCACCAGTGATGCACAGGGACATCCCCTCCACTTT
.	.	TRBV18	TRBJ1-1	CASSPPGDTEAFF	TGTGCCAGCTCACCACCGGGGGACACTGAAGCTTTCTTT
.	.	TRBV19	TRBJ1-1	CATSRLGGGRNTEAFF	TGTGCCACTAGCCGACTGGGGGGAGGGAGGAACACTGAAGCTTTCTTT
.	once	TRBV28	TRBJ2-2	CASSPPWGTGELFF	TGTGCCAGCAGTCCCCCCTGGGGGACCGGGGAGCTGTTTTTT
TRBD1	.	TRBV7-9	TRBJ2-7	CASSNRGPYEQYF	TGTGCCAGCAGCAACAGGGGGCCCTACGAGCAGTACTTC
.	.	TRBV7-9	TRBJ1-2	CASSSQITGRYTF	TGTGCCAGCAGCTCCCAGATAACAGGGAGGTACACCTTC